These 12 T cell receptor delta chains share one sample of origin, sequenced in a study of gammadelta T cells in human blood. TCRdb repeated clone calling on the RT-PCR reads with CATT. Of about 1,000 delta-chain clones in the sample, approximately 19% were seen once. Sequencing used Vgamma9Vdelta2 gamma-delta T cells from infant blood. The receptors stem from a human donor.

Within the sample, this clone is large. V and J are TRDV2 and TRDJ3, with 8 nucleotides matching TRDD3. The CDR3 extends over 18 amino acids. The germline gives CDR1 GEAIGNYY, CDR2 EKD. V trimming: 0 bases; J trimming: 0 bases; junction bases outside the gene matches: 3. In nucleotides, the CDR3 is TGTGCCTGTGACACCGTCTGGGGGAGCTCCTGGGACACCCGACAGATGTTTTTC. Residues: CACDTVWGSSWDTRQMFF.

A remark on this clone: With a far larger clone one base away, a read error is the likely cause. No J gene call was made, and the V gene is TRDV2; the table gives TRDD3 as D, unverified against the DNA. This CDR3 spans 17 amino acids. Germline V gene data show CDR1 as GEAIGNYY and CDR2 as EKD. DNA for the CDR3: TGTGCCTGTGACCTACTGGGGGATGATTCTTTGACAGCACAACCCTTCTTT. This translates into CACDLLGDDSLTAQPFF.

To note about this clone: This likely stems from a read error, as it lies one base from a far larger clone. Other nucleotide sequences in the sample specify the same CDR3. The V and J genes are TRDV2 and TRDJ2, with 12 bases aligning to TRDD3. CDR1 and CDR2 (germline): GEAIGNYY, EKD. After removal of 2 bases from V and 4 bases from J, the junction contained 1 base not matched to a gene. The CDR3 has 15 residues. The CDR3 is CACDILGDTTAQLFF. Written as DNA, the CDR3 is TGTGCCTGTGACATACTGGGGGATACGACAGCACAACTCTTCTTT.

This clone turned up a few times. Only one base separates this from a far larger clonotype, so it likely reflects a read error. This chain joins TRDV2 and TRDJ3; TRDD3 matches at 8 bases. Because TCRdb records no J gene, it was assigned here through a match of the DNA to germline. Germline V gives CDR1 GEAIGNYY, CDR2 EKD. This CDR3 region has 19 residues. CDR3 sequence reads: CACDTVLGGRSWDTRQMFF. DNA for the CDR3: TGTGCCTGTGACACTGTACTGGGGGGTCGCTCCTGGGACACCAGACAGATGTTTTTC.

This clone has more than one count but fewer than ten. This probably arose from a read error, given a far larger clone one base away. This chain connects TRDV2 to TRDJ3; possibly TRDD3 for D (5 bases). Germline V lookup: CDR1 GEAIGNYY, CDR2 EKD. This CDR3 region has 16 residues. V shed 3 bases and J shed 6 bases, with 14 bases lying between them. The CDR3 sequence: CACDGVGNLDTRQMFF. CDR3 sequence (DNA): TGTGCCTGTGACGGGGTGGGGAATTTGGACACCCGACAGATGTTTTTC.

This clone is classed as large (0.1 to 1%). This rearrangement joins TRDV2 to TRDJ3; 8 positions agree with TRDD3. Per germline, CDR1 GEAIGNYY and CDR2 EKD. The V segment lost 3 bases and the J segment 1 base; nucleotides outside the gene matches: 10. This CDR3 has 19 residues. The chain's CDR3 is CACDGPLGVSSWDTRQMFF. CDR3 coding DNA: TGTGCCTGTGACGGACCACTGGGGGTCTCTTCCTGGGACACCCGACAGATGTTTTTC.

This clone turned up a few times. With only one base between it and a far larger clone, this is likely a read error. The gene calls are TRDV2 and TRDJ3, with D possibly TRDD3 on 6 matching bases. CDR3 size: 18 residues. The germline V gene has CDR1 GEAIGNYY and CDR2 EKD. CDR3 sequence: CASDTAGASSWDTRQMFF. CDR3 bases: TGTGCCAGTGACACCGCTGGGGCCAGCTCCTGGGACACCCGACAGATGTTTTTC.

This clone is classed as medium-sized. A much larger clone differs by one base, so this may be a read error. The gene calls are TRDV2 and TRDJ2; 7 nucleotides line up with TRDD3. The junction had 1 base not matched to a gene; V was cut back by 0 bases and J by 4 bases. Germline-derived CDR1 and CDR2 are GEAIGNYY and EKD. This CDR3 has 14 amino acids. Here the CDR3 DNA reads TGTGCCTGTGACACCTGGGGGAAGACAGCACAACTCTTCTTT. Translated: CACDTWGKTAQLFF.

By share of the sample, this clone is large. The chain employs TRDV2 and TRDJ3; perhaps TRDD3 as D (6 bases). The CDR3 runs to 18 residues. Germline assignment: CDR1 GEAIGNYY and CDR2 EKD. V was pared by 0 bases and J by 0 bases, with 11 bases between. The CDR3 is CACDTMGISSWDTRQMFF. In DNA, the CDR3 is TGTGCCTGTGACACCATGGGGATTAGCTCCTGGGACACCCGACAGATGTTTTTC.

By its share, this clone is medium-sized. The genes are TRDV2 and TRDJ2, with D hard to call. The CDR3 has 17 residues. With 0 bases removed from V and 5 bases from J, the gap between germline ends came to 18 bases. Germline values: CDR1 GEAIGNYY, CDR2 EKD. CDR3 nucleotides: TGTGCCTGTGACACCGTTTCAGGACCGCGGAAAACAGCACAACTCTTCTTT. Its translation is CACDTVSGPRKTAQLFF.

This clone turned up a few times. This CDR3 is also generated by other DNA sequences in the sample. V gene TRDV2 combines with J gene TRDJ3, with 11 nucleotides matching TRDD3. The CDR3 consists of 18 residues. With 4 bases clipped from V and 2 bases from J, the junction kept 6 bases outside the gene matches. Germline CDR1 reads GEAIGNYY; CDR2 reads EKD. CDR3 in DNA: TGTGCCTGTGATACTGGGGGATATCAGGCCTGGGACACCCGACAGATGTTTTTC. It translates to CACDTGGYQAWDTRQMFF.

With respect to this clone: A read error likely explains this, since a far larger clone differs by one base. This chain uses TRDV2 with TRDJ3, with 7 nucleotides matching TRDD3. TCRdb does not report a J gene; here it was assigned by matching the DNA to germline references. CDR3 length: 17 amino acids. Germline V lookup: CDR1 GEAIGNYY, CDR2 EKD. CDR3 nucleotides: TGTGCCTGTGACACCTGGGGGAGCTCCTGGGATACCCGACAGATGTTTTTC. Protein product: CACDTWGSSWDTRQMFF.